Sequencing of this T cell receptor (beta chain) was carried out in a study of shared clonotypes between healthy human individuals. Findings and limits, study-wide: Of the naive CD4 clonotypes, roughly 5% were shared across several donors. Estimated clonotype richness was generally higher in naive than memory subsets.

V gave up 1 base and J gave up 1 base, with 7 bases separating them. Germline-derived CDR1 and CDR2 are SGHAT and FQNNGV. The CDR3 loop spans 15 amino acids. Comments on this clone: Antigen unknown.

Replicate PCRs for sorted subsets used approximately 190 ng DNA; this equaled tens of thousands of T cell genomes. Some clones are missing from TCRdb's copy, which holds only in-frame ones; the method was immunoSEQ multiplex PCR. The data show roughly 2.5 million clones, 85% to 95% seen once. Each donor was a Caucasian adult residing in Nashville, Tennessee. This sequence originates from a man aged 18 to 30 in good health. What was sequenced was naive CD4+ T cells sorted from blood. The subset denotes: CD45RA+ positively selected. The chain recombines TRBV11-2 with TRBJ2-2; perhaps TRBD1 as D (5 bases). The CDR3 sequence is CASSLVTGNTGELFF. In nucleotides, the CDR3 is TGTGCCAGCAGCTTAGTTACAGGGAACACCGGGGAGCTGTTTTTT.